This T cell receptor (beta chain) was sequenced for a study of a mutant IDH1 vaccine in newly diagnosed glioma. The time point is: week 11, during vaccination. In every dose of vaccine, 300 ug of mutant IDH1 20-mer peptide was given alongside topical imiquimod. The method was immunoSEQ multiplex PCR; TCRdb's version includes in-frame clones alone and lacks a portion of them. Here the sample spans tens of thousands of clones, 90% being singletons. This clone appeared a single time. Its antigen is not known. This CDR3 is built from 14 residues. The germline CDR1 and CDR2 sequences are LGHNA and YSLEER. Losses at the gene ends were 3 bases for V and 5 bases for J; bases not matched to a gene: 4.

The chain joins TRBV4-3 to TRBJ1-2; 9 bases agree with TRBD1. The sample in question was PBMCs, obtained from a glioma patient whose treatment included an IDH1 peptide vaccine. The sequence derives from a young man with glioma. For the CDR3, the DNA is TGCGCCAGCAGCCAGGACAGGGGAGCGTATGGCTACACCTTC. Its protein product is CASSQDRGAYGYTF.